This T cell receptor beta chain is from a study of cytomegalovirus exposure and HLA in healthy donors. Looking at the study overall: The platform used for the approximately 130 validation repertoires matched that of the 650 to 750 first-cohort repertoires, a later analysis reported. Notes on the study in general: TCR beta chains numbering under 200 were designated cytomegalovirus-associated. Rarity held for most TCR sequences, but there were some public TCRs that occurred in many donors.

Assay: immunoSEQ multiplex PCR; the TCRdb copy retains only in-frame clones and omits some. Of under 300,000 clones in the sample, 90% were seen once. The V and J ends lost 5 bases and 4 bases, in that order; junction bases with no gene match: 20. From germline, CDR1 is SGHVS and CDR2 FQNEAQ. The CDR3 has 18 amino acids. An approximately 130-subject validation cohort, separate from the 666-subject first cohort, supplied the donors. Concerning this clone itself: Its target is unknown.

Sequenced: PBMCs. The J gene is TRBJ2-7, the V gene TRBV7-8; TRBD2 matches at 7 bases. This clonotype was sampled from a woman between 18 and 30 years old in good health and CMV-seronegative. DNA of the CDR3: TGTGCCAGCAGCCCGCGTGGGGGGGTACTAGCGCCCTTATACGAGCAGTACGTC. It codes for CASSPRGGVLAPLYEQYV.